The 29 T cell receptor beta chains below were found in one sample sequenced in a study of blood T cell repertoires in COVID-19. The protocol was immunoSEQ multiplex PCR, while the TCRdb copy is restricted to in-frame clones and leaves out a portion. Of over 200,000 clones in the sample, just over 85% were seen once. The sequenced sample consisted of PBMCs or T cells enriched from blood (not recorded which). The receptors were gathered from a man aged 18 to 30 who had recovered from COVID-19.

This chain joins TRBV25-1 and TRBJ2-2; a possible D gene is TRBD1 (6 bases). The CDR3 covers 15 residues. Deletions cut 0 bases from V and 6 bases from J, with 11 bases between. Germline loops: CDR1 MGHDK, CDR2 SYGVNS. The CDR3 DNA sequence: TGTGCCAGCAGTGAATATGCAGGGGCCCCCGGGGAGCTGTTTTTT. Translating it yields CASSEYAGAPGELFF. Drawing the rest from reference TRBV25-1 and TRBJ2-2, the complete variable domain is EADIYQTPRYLVIGTGKKITLECSQTMGHDKMYWYQQDPGMELHLIHYSYGVNSTEKGDLSSESTVSRIRTEHFPLTLESARPSHTSQYLCASSEYAGAPGELFFGEGSRLTVL.

CDR3 sequence (DNA): TGTGCCAGCAGGGGACAGGGCCTGGGGGCCTATGGCTACACCTTC. Translated, it gives CASRGQGLGAYGYTF. The rearrangement links TRBV2 to TRBJ1-2, with 9 bases fitting TRBD1. Unmatched junction bases numbered 9, after V lost 6 bases and J lost 4 bases. Germline V lookup: CDR1 SNHLY, CDR2 FYNNEI. The CDR3 is made up of 15 amino acids. The full variable domain, its missing parts supplied by reference TRBV2 and TRBJ1-2, is EPEVTQTPSHQVTQMGQEVILRCVPISNHLYFYWYRQILGQKVEFLVSFYNNEISEKSEIFDDQFSVERPDGSNFTLKIRSTKLEDSAMYFCASRGQGLGAYGYTFGSGTRLTVV.

J is TRBJ2-3 and V is TRBV28, with D possibly matching TRBD1 (5 bases). The CDR3 consists of 14 residues. Trimming cost V 10 bases and J 0 bases, with 14 bases left between them. Germline CDR1 is MDHEN and CDR2 is SYDVKM. The CDR3 coding sequence is TGTGCCACCTCAGGGTTTCCGAGCACAGATACGCAGTATTTT. Amino acids: CATSGFPSTDTQYF.

The chain carries TRBV12-3 or TRBV12-4 and TRBJ2-1; possible D gene TRBD2, 6 bases. Trimming left V 8 bases short and J 9 bases short, with 11 bases between. The CDR3 spans 11 residues. The CDR3 loop reads CASGRGIEQFF. The CDR3, as DNA: TGTGCCAGCGGACGGGGGATTGAGCAGTTCTTC.

The chain links TRBV24-1 to TRBJ2-5; maybe TRBD1 (6 bases). The CDR3 loop spans 13 amino acids. Trimming stripped 7 bases from V and 4 bases from J, with 12 bases between. CDR1 and CDR2 from the germline V gene are KGHDR and SFDVKD. For the CDR3, the DNA is TGTGCCACCAGGTCCACAGGGACAGAGACCCAGTACTTC. It yields the protein CATRSTGTETQYF.

This clone has just a few counts. The gene calls are TRBV27 and TRBJ2-3; 13 bases match TRBD2. Per germline, CDR1 MNHEY and CDR2 SMNVEV (reference sequence). This CDR3 spans 16 amino acids. After removal of 2 bases from V and 2 bases from J, the junction contained 1 base not matched to a gene. In DNA form, the CDR3 reads TGTGCCAGCAGTTTAGGACTAGCGGGAGTCACAGATACGCAGTATTTT. Translating gives CASSLGLAGVTDTQYF.

The chain combines TRBV2 with TRBJ1-5; D is ambiguous. The germline V gene has CDR1 SNHLY and CDR2 FYNNEI. The V end lost 6 bases, the J end lost 6 bases, and 18 bases lay between the germline ends. This CDR3 has 15 amino acids. The CDR3, as DNA: TGTGCCAGCAGGCTGGAAGGAGGTCCTCTTCAGCCCCAGCATTTT. It translates to CASRLEGGPLQPQHF.

This chain uses TRBV6-5 with TRBJ2-7; D may be TRBD2 (5 bases). V lost 10 bases and J lost 8, with 18 bases in between. This CDR3 is built from 12 residues. Per germline, CDR1 MNHEY and CDR2 SVGAGI. The CDR3 spells CATWAGVGQQYF. The CDR3 DNA sequence: TGTGCCACCTGGGCCGGGGTTGGCCAGCAGTACTTC.

The V and J genes are TRBV3-1 (or the pseudogene TRBV3-2) and TRBJ2-6; D remains unclear. Looked up from germline, CDR1 is LGHDT and CDR2 is YNNKEL (reference sequence). Trimming took 3 bases from V and 0 from J, leaving 3 bases between them. This CDR3 has 14 amino acids. The chain's CDR3 is CASSHNSGANVLTF. The CDR3 bases are TGTGCCAGCAGCCACAACTCTGGGGCCAACGTCCTGACTTTC.

The chain has TRBV9 and TRBJ2-2; 13 bases are a match to TRBD2. Germline-derived CDR1 and CDR2 are SGDLS and YYNGEE. V shed 1 base and J 3 bases; nucleotides not matched to a gene: 12. The CDR3 loop spans 20 amino acids. The CDR3 DNA is TGTGCCAGCAGCGTAAAGGGGGGACTAGCGGGGAGAAGTGACACCGGGGAGCTGTTTTTT. As protein: CASSVKGGLAGRSDTGELFF.

The genes are TRBV24-1 and TRBJ2-1; D is undetermined. Trimming removed 3 bases at V and 6 bases at J, with 5 bases between. Germline V gene data show CDR1 as KGHDR and CDR2 as SFDVKD. CDR3 size: 12 residues. In nucleotides, the CDR3 is TGTGCCACCAGTGATCATAGCAATGAGCAGTTCTTC. Protein product: CATSDHSNEQFF.

CDR3 sequence: CASSQSGEELNQPQHF. The DNA of the CDR3 is TGCGCCAGCAGTCAATCCGGTGAGGAACTTAATCAGCCCCAGCATTTT. This sequence joins TRBV23-1 and TRBJ1-5, with D hard to call. Being an ORF, TRBV23-1 has a function that is uncertain. The length of the CDR3 is 16 residues. V was trimmed by 0 bases and J by 4 bases, leaving 13 bases between them.

The chain combines TRBV5-1 with TRBJ2-1; TRBD1 matches 8 bases. The CDR3 contains 15 residues. After removal of 4 bases from V and 4 bases from J, the junction contained 7 bases not matched to a gene. Germline CDR1 reads SGHRS; CDR2 reads YFSETQ. In DNA form, the CDR3 reads TGCGCCAGCAGCGGCAGGGGGCGGCAGTACAATGAGCAGTTCTTC. Protein: CASSGRGRQYNEQFF.

The chain combines TRBV27 with TRBJ2-2; D perhaps matches TRBD2 (6 bases). Trimming pared 7 bases from V and 1 base from J, leaving 16 bases between. The CDR3 extends over 16 amino acids. The germline CDR1 and CDR2 sequences are MNHEY and SMNVEV (reference sequence). The DNA for the CDR3 is TGTGCCAGCACCCCGTTCACGCGGGGGAACACCGGGGAGCTGTTTTTT. As protein: CASTPFTRGNTGELFF.

The V and J genes are TRBV11-2 and TRBJ2-3, with 7 bases fitting TRBD2. Losses at the gene ends were 5 bases for V and 2 bases for J; bases not matched to a gene: 7. CDR1 is SGHAT and CDR2 is FQNNGV in the germline V gene. The CDR3 runs 15 residues. For the CDR3, the DNA is TGTGCCAGCAGCCCCGGAGCGGGGACCACAGATACGCAGTATTTT. Encoded protein: CASSPGAGTTDTQYF.

Here the CDR3 DNA reads TGTGCCAGTAGTATTAGTTCGACAGACACTGAAGCTTTCTTT. Amino acids: CASSISSTDTEAFF. The chain uses TRBV19 and TRBJ1-1; maybe TRBD1 (5 bases). CDR3 length equals 14 residues. Germline V gene lookup returns CDR1 LNHDA and CDR2 SQIVND (reference sequence). Trimming shortened V by 3 bases and J by 3 bases, and 11 bases separated the two germline ends. The full variable domain, completed using reference TRBV19 and TRBJ1-1, is DGGITQSPKYLFRKEGQNVTLSCEQNLNHDAMYWYRQDPGQGLRLIYYSQIVNDFQKGDIAEGYSVSREKKESFPLTVTSAQKNPTAFYLCASSISSTDTEAFFGQGTRLTVV.

This clone was seen only a few times. This sample also contains other DNA sequences that code for the same CDR3. V is TRBV3-1 (or the pseudogene TRBV3-2) and J is TRBJ1-2, with TRBD1 matching 8 bases. Germline values: CDR1 LGHDT, CDR2 YNNKEL (reference sequence). This CDR3 has 14 amino acids. The V and J ends lost 0 bases and 5 bases, in that order; junction bases with no gene match: 2. The CDR3 loop is CASSQDRTGYGYTF. The CDR3, as DNA: TGTGCCAGCAGCCAAGACAGGACAGGGTATGGCTACACCTTC.

The chain employs TRBV9 and TRBJ2-1, with a tentative D call TRBD1 (5 bases). Germline V gene lookup returns CDR1 SGDLS and CDR2 YYNGEE. The CDR3 is made up of 17 amino acids. Trimming shortened V by 0 bases and J by 6 bases, and 19 bases separated the two germline ends. The CDR3 region is CASSVGAAGNLGNEQFF. CDR3 nucleotides: TGTGCCAGCAGCGTAGGTGCGGCAGGGAATTTGGGCAATGAGCAGTTCTTC.

V is TRBV24-1 and J is TRBJ1-2; the D gene is possibly TRBD1 (6 bases). Trimming took 3 bases from V and 4 from J, leaving 14 bases between them. Germline loops: CDR1 KGHDR, CDR2 SFDVKD. CDR3 length equals 15 residues. Written as DNA, the CDR3 is TGTGCCACCAGTGATCCAGGGGCCAATAGCTATGGCTACACCTTC. Translation: CATSDPGANSYGYTF.

This clone showed up many times. The same CDR3 also results from other DNA sequences found in this sample. The gene calls are TRBV6-5 and TRBJ1-2; 9 nucleotides match TRBD1. V was clipped by 0 bases and J by 2 bases; unmatched bases: 1. This CDR3 is 15 amino acids long. CDR1 and CDR2 (germline): MNHEY, SVGAGI. The CDR3 spells CASSYSGTGNYGYTF. The CDR3 bases are TGTGCCAGCAGTTACTCGGGGACAGGGAACTATGGCTACACCTTC.

This chain connects TRBV6-6 to TRBJ2-7, with 9 positions matching TRBD1. CDR1 is MNHNY, CDR2 SVGAGI, per germline (reference sequence). V lost 5 bases and J lost 5; bases outside the gene matches: 10. The CDR3 extends over 15 amino acids. The CDR3 sequence is CASSPGTGSRNEQYF. The CDR3 DNA reads TGTGCCAGCAGTCCCGGGACAGGGAGCCGGAACGAGCAGTACTTC.

This clone was observed a handful of times. This rearrangement joins TRBV30 to TRBJ2-1, with TRBD1 as a possible D gene (6 bases). The CDR3 consists of 13 residues. The V gene's germline CDR1 is GTSNPN and CDR2 SVGIG (reference sequence). V gave up 4 bases and J gave up 4 bases, with 11 bases separating them. This CDR3 reads CAWTFTGYNEQFF. The CDR3, as DNA: TGTGCCTGGACCTTTACAGGGTACAATGAGCAGTTCTTC. Full variable domain (remainder filled in from reference TRBV30 and TRBJ2-1): SQTIHQWPATLVQPVGSPLSLECTVEGTSNPNLYWYRQAAGRGLQLLFYSVGIGQISSEVPQNLSASRPQDRQFILSSKKLLLSDSGFYLCAWTFTGYNEQFFGPGTRLTVL.

V gene TRBV11-2 combines with J gene TRBJ2-5; 16 bases fit TRBD2. Germline V gene sequence: CDR1 SGHAT, CDR2 FQNNGV. Trimming took 5 bases from V and 2 from J; bases not matched to a gene: 8. The CDR3 covers 18 residues. The CDR3 reads CASSLGTSGGGKQETQYF. The CDR3 nucleotides read TGTGCCAGCAGCCTCGGGACTAGCGGGGGGGGGAAACAAGAGACCCAGTACTTC.

About this clone: A read error is possible here, since a much larger clone lies one base away. In the same sample, other DNA sequences code for this CDR3. The rearrangement links TRBV5-1 to TRBJ2-7; D might be TRBD1 (6 bases). V was trimmed by 0 bases and J by 4 bases, leaving 8 bases between them. The CDR3 runs 13 residues. Germline V gene lookup returns CDR1 SGHRS and CDR2 YFSETQ. CDR3 sequence (DNA): TGCGCCAGCAGCTTGGACAGGGCGTACGAGCAGTACTTC. Its translation: CASSLDRAYEQYF.

The V call is TRBV30, the J call TRBJ2-1; 10 nucleotides match TRBD2. The junction had 9 bases not matched to a gene; V was cut back by 8 bases and J by 5 bases. The germline gives CDR1 GTSNPN, CDR2 SVGIG (reference sequence). The CDR3 is made up of 14 amino acids. Here the CDR3 reads CARSGLAGDNEQFF. In DNA form, the CDR3 reads TGTGCCCGCAGTGGGCTAGCGGGGGACAATGAGCAGTTCTTC.

This chain joins TRBV7-2 and TRBJ2-7; D not certain. Trimming cost V 0 bases and J 2 bases, with 11 bases left between them. This CDR3 has 15 amino acids. Germline V gene sequence: CDR1 SGHTA, CDR2 FQGNSA. The CDR3 DNA reads TGTGCCAGCAGCTTAGCAATGGTTCCGGCCTACGAGCAGTACTTC. Protein product: CASSLAMVPAYEQYF.

V is TRBV10-3 and J is TRBJ1-4; D gene uncertain. In germline, CDR1 is ENHRY, CDR2 SYGVKD. Trimming took off 4 bases at V and 5 bases at J, with 8 bases between the two ends. CDR3 size: 13 residues. CDR3 amino acids: CAISVLENEKLFF. The CDR3 region has the DNA TGTGCCATCAGTGTCCTGGAGAATGAAAAACTGTTTTTT.

The rearrangement joins TRBV9 to TRBJ2-1; the match to TRBD2 covers 8 bases. The V segment lost 1 base and the J segment 0 bases; nucleotides outside the gene matches: 3. The CDR3 covers 16 residues. Germline V gene sequence: CDR1 SGDLS, CDR2 YYNGEE. CDR3 bases: TGTGCCAGCAGCGTAAAACTAGCGGCCTCCTACAATGAGCAGTTCTTC. Translating it yields CASSVKLAASYNEQFF.

The chain carries TRBV6-1 and TRBJ2-7; 7 bases fit TRBD2. Germline values: CDR1 MNHNS, CDR2 SASEGT. V was clipped by 1 base and J by 3 bases; unmatched bases: 6. The CDR3 sequence is 15 residues long. This chain's CDR3 is CASSEVGGVVYEQYF. CDR3 DNA: TGTGCCAGCAGTGAAGTGGGGGGGGTTGTCTACGAGCAGTACTTC.